This TCR beta chain was captured in a study of technical replicates of blood from several donors. Germline CDR1 SGDLS, CDR2 YYNGEE. V was pared by 0 bases and J by 3 bases, with 13 bases between. This CDR3 region has 15 residues. Data came from immunoSEQ multiplex PCR; TCRdb stores just in-frame clones and leaves some out. The sample lists tens of thousands of clones, about 94% occurring once. V usage is TRBV9 and J usage is TRBJ2-7, with D maybe TRBD1 (6 bases). This sequence was found in a human donor in good health. The sequenced sample consisted of T cells isolated from PBMCs. For the CDR3, the DNA is TGTGCCAGCAGCGTAGTCCGTCAAGGGGGCTACGAGCAGTACTTC. Its translation is CASSVVRQGGYEQYF.